This TCR beta chain was sequenced in a study of cytomegalovirus exposure and HLA in healthy donors. Study overall: T cells numbering about 200 million yielded approximately 120 million unique TCR beta sequences in an earlier analysis.

Study-wide results and caveats: A later analysis showed that HLA-associated TCR beta chains had undergone more clonal expansion than equally common others.

This CDR3 contains 13 residues. Trimming took 5 bases from V and 7 from J, leaving 15 bases between them. In germline, CDR1 is SGHTA, CDR2 FQGNSA. On this clone: Its antigen is unidentified.

The study ran its PCR with 60 Vbeta and 13 Jbeta primers. Measured with immunoSEQ multiplex PCR; TCRdb has only the in-frame clones, and not every one. There are roughly 130,000 clones in the sample; 80% occur only once, and more than 2.5% lies in the top ten. The specimen was PBMCs. The V and J genes are TRBV7-2 and TRBJ2-7, with D possibly being TRBD2 (6 bases). The origin of this receptor is a male donor in good health and CMV-seronegative. For the CDR3, the DNA is TGTGCCAGCAGCGGGGGGATCGGGGGTGAGCAGTACTTC. Its protein is CASSGGIGGEQYF.